Each of the 20 T cell receptor beta chains below was sequenced from the same sample in a study of blood T cell repertoires in COVID-19. Only in-frame clones appear in the TCRdb table, and some are missing; sequencing was by immunoSEQ multiplex PCR. The sample shows around 51,000 clones, roughly nine tenths of them seen only once. Source material: peripheral blood. The origin of the receptors is a man aged 65 to 79 with acute or convalescent COVID-19.

The chain has TRBV11-2 and TRBJ1-2; 10 bases agree with TRBD1. The J segment lost 2 bases and the V segment lost 4 bases, leaving 1 base of the junction unmatched. In germline, CDR1 is SGHAT, CDR2 FQNNGV. The CDR3 extends over 14 amino acids. CDR3: CASSWTGGNYGYTF. The CDR3 DNA follows: TGTGCCAGCAGCTGGACAGGGGGAAACTATGGCTACACCTTC.

V usage is TRBV4-3 and J usage is TRBJ2-3; 9 bases map to TRBD2. The CDR3 is 16 residues long. V was clipped by 0 bases and J by 5 bases; unmatched bases: 6. CDR1 is LGHNA, CDR2 YSLEER, per germline. Here the CDR3 DNA reads TGCGCCAGCAGCCAAGAGATGGCGGGGGGGCGAGATACGCAGTATTTT. This translates into CASSQEMAGGRDTQYF.

The chain employs TRBV7-9 and TRBJ1-4, with 7 bases aligning to TRBD1. The CDR3 runs 15 residues. Trimming removed 4 bases from V and 8 bases from J; junction bases left unmatched: 10. Germline assignment: CDR1 SEHNR and CDR2 FQNEAQ (reference sequence). The CDR3 bases are TGTGCCAGCAGCTACGGACAGGTTGGGATGGAAAAACTGTTTTTT. Its protein product is CASSYGQVGMEKLFF.

The rearrangement links TRBV6-5 to TRBJ2-5; 10 nucleotides match TRBD1. The germline V gene encodes CDR1 MNHEY and CDR2 SVGAGI. The CDR3 loop spans 14 amino acids. J gave up 5 bases and V 2 bases, and 2 bases lay outside the gene matches. The CDR3 region has the DNA TGTGCCAGCAGTTACGACAGGGGGCGCGAGACCCAGTACTTC. Translating gives CASSYDRGRETQYF.

The chain joins TRBV9 to TRBJ1-6; D unclear. Trimming removed 4 bases at V and 10 bases at J, with 12 bases between. Looked up from germline, CDR1 is SGDLS and CDR2 is YYNGEE. This CDR3 comprises 13 residues. CDR3: CASSNEGRSPLHF. DNA of the CDR3: TGTGCCAGCAGCAATGAGGGAAGGTCACCCCTCCACTTT.

This rearrangement joins TRBV14 to TRBJ2-7; TRBD2 matches at 9 bases. Germline V gene lookup returns CDR1 SGHDN and CDR2 FVKESK. The CDR3 spans 17 residues. V gave up 4 bases and J gave up 6 bases; unmatched junction bases: 16. The CDR3 reads CASSRGNSGGARGEQYF. CDR3 nucleotides: TGTGCCAGCAGCCGTGGGAATAGCGGGGGTGCCCGTGGCGAGCAGTACTTC.

Only a few counts were recorded for this clone. The chain employs TRBV11-2 and TRBJ2-7; 10 nucleotides agree with TRBD2. Germline V gene lookup returns CDR1 SGHAT and CDR2 FQNNGV. This CDR3 is built from 15 residues. V was pared by 0 bases and J by 4 bases, with 3 bases of the junction left unmatched. CDR3: CASSLDSSGGYEQYF. The CDR3 DNA is TGTGCCAGCAGCTTAGATTCTAGCGGGGGATACGAGCAGTACTTC.

This rearrangement joins TRBV5-1 to TRBJ2-7, with D maybe TRBD1 (6 bases). CDR3 length equals 15 residues. Looked up from germline, CDR1 is SGHRS and CDR2 is YFSETQ. V shed 4 bases and J shed 0 bases, with 14 bases lying between them. The CDR3 protein is CASSPRTGHSYEQYF. The CDR3 DNA follows: TGCGCCAGCAGCCCCCGTACGGGACACTCCTACGAGCAGTACTTC.

The V and J genes are TRBV11-2 and TRBJ1-1, with unresolved D. The germline V gene has CDR1 SGHAT and CDR2 FQNNGV. The CDR3 length is 14 residues. Trimming removed 0 bases at V and 4 bases at J, with 9 bases between. The CDR3 here is CASSLDPQSTEAFF. The CDR3 DNA follows: TGTGCCAGCAGCTTAGATCCACAGAGCACTGAAGCTTTCTTT.

This clone has more than one count but fewer than ten. This rearrangement joins TRBV4-1 to TRBJ1-1; 8 bases fit TRBD1. Germline values: CDR1 MGHRA, CDR2 YSYEKL. The CDR3 has 14 residues. V lost 5 bases to trimming and J lost 5 bases; unmatched junction nucleotides: 7. The CDR3 loop reads CASSSTGGGTEAFF. CDR3 DNA: TGCGCCAGCAGCTCCACAGGGGGAGGAACTGAAGCTTTCTTT.

J is TRBJ1-2 and V is TRBV11-2; possible D gene TRBD1, 5 bases. Germline-derived CDR1 and CDR2 are SGHAT and FQNNGV. The CDR3 covers 13 residues. Trimming shortened V by 5 bases and J by 6 bases, and 13 bases separated the two germline ends. CDR3 in amino acids: CASSHRGANGYTF. The CDR3 DNA reads TGTGCCAGCAGCCACCGCGGGGCGAATGGCTACACCTTC.

This CDR3 reads CASSGGAGDTDTQYF. Written as DNA, the CDR3 is TGTGCCAGCAGCGGAGGGGCGGGGGACACAGATACGCAGTATTTT. The V gene is TRBV9, the J gene TRBJ2-3, with 7 bases that match TRBD2. Germline V lookup: CDR1 SGDLS, CDR2 YYNGEE. Germline trimming cut 3 bases from V and 2 bases from J; bases unmatched to any gene: 6. The CDR3 loop spans 15 amino acids.

In nucleotides, the CDR3 is TGCAGCGTTTCTTCACAGACGAACACCGGGGAGCTGTTTTTT. The encoded protein is CSVSSQTNTGELFF. V usage is TRBV29-1 and J usage is TRBJ2-2, with unresolved D. Trimming took off 5 bases at V and 0 bases at J, with 10 bases between the two ends. The CDR3 contains 14 residues. Per germline, CDR1 SQVTM and CDR2 ANQGSEA.

This clone was seen just once. J is TRBJ2-3 and V is TRBV20-1; no reliable D call. The V end lost 4 bases, the J end lost 7 bases, and 6 bases lay between the germline ends. Germline V CDR1 and CDR2: DFQATT, SNEGSKA (reference sequence). The CDR3 consists of 10 residues. The CDR3 region is CSAIFNTQYF. The DNA for the CDR3 is TGCAGTGCTATTTTTAATACGCAGTATTTT.

The chain is built from TRBV5-6 and TRBJ2-7; D gene unclear. CDR1 SGHDT and CDR2 YYEEEE come from the germline V gene. V gave up 0 bases and J gave up 2 bases, with 12 bases separating them. This CDR3 has 15 amino acids. The CDR3 sequence is CASSLARQATYEQYF. CDR3 coding DNA: TGTGCCAGCAGCTTGGCCCGGCAGGCCACCTACGAGCAGTACTTC.

Turning to this clone: This CDR3 is also generated by other DNA sequences in the sample. This chain joins TRBV4-2 and TRBJ1-3, with D hard to call. V was shortened by 0 bases and J by 0 bases, with 6 bases between the two germline ends. There are 15 residues in the CDR3. The V gene's germline CDR1 is LGHNA and CDR2 YNFKEQ. The CDR3 DNA reads TGTGCCAGCAGCCAAGATCGAGGCTCTGGAAACACCATATATTTT. As protein: CASSQDRGSGNTIYF.

J is TRBJ1-5 and V is TRBV6-5, with D possibly matching TRBD1 (5 bases). Trimming took off 5 bases at V and 2 bases at J, with 10 bases between the two ends. The germline CDR1 and CDR2 sequences are MNHEY and SVGAGI. This CDR3 region has 14 residues. CDR3 nucleotide sequence: TGTGCCAGCAGTCTGACAGCGCGCAATCAGCCCCAGCATTTT. It specifies CASSLTARNQPQHF.

The chain is built from TRBV6-5 and TRBJ1-2; TRBD1 might be the D (6 bases). This CDR3 is built from 14 residues. Trimming pared 3 bases from V and 0 bases from J, leaving 8 bases between. From germline, CDR1 is MNHEY and CDR2 SVGAGI. The CDR3 sequence: CASSYRDTNYGYTF. CDR3 sequence (DNA): TGTGCCAGCAGTTATCGGGACACTAACTATGGCTACACCTTC.

The V call is TRBV12-5, the J call TRBJ1-5, with 8 bases matching TRBD1. Germline assignment: CDR1 LGHNT and CDR2 FRNRAP. This CDR3 has 15 amino acids. The trim removed 3 bases at V and 9 bases at J, leaving 10 bases unmatched. CDR3 DNA sequence: TGTGCTAGTGGTTTCGGACAGGGAGGCTCCTGGCCCCAGCATTTT. As protein: CASGFGQGGSWPQHF.

The J gene is TRBJ2-7, the V gene TRBV28; weak D call: TRBD1 (5 bases). This CDR3 has 14 amino acids. The germline V and J ends were trimmed by 3 bases and 2 bases, with 11 bases remaining between them. Germline V gene data show CDR1 as MDHEN and CDR2 as SYDVKM. The CDR3 loop is CASSFGRGTYEQYF. In nucleotides, the CDR3 is TGTGCCAGCAGTTTTGGTAGGGGAACCTACGAGCAGTACTTC.